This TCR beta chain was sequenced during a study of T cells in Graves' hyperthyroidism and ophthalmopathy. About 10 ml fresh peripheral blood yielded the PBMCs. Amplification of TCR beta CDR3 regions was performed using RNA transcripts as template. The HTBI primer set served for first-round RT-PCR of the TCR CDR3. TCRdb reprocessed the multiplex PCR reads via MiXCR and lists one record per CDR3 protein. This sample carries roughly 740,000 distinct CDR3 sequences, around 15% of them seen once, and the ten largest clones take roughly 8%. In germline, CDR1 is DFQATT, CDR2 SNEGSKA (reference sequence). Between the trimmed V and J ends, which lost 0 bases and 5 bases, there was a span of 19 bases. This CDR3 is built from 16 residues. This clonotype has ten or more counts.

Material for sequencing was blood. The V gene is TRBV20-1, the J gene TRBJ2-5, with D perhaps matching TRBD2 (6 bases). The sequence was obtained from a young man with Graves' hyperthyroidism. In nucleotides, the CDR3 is TGCAGTGCTAGAGATCCGGGGCGGACGGCGGGGGAGACCCAGTACTTC. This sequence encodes CSARDPGRTAGETQYF.